The source of this T cell receptor (beta chain) is a study of cytomegalovirus exposure and HLA in healthy donors (dated 2017 in TCRdb). Concerning the study at large: In an earlier analysis of some 610 of the donors, around 290 Gb of sequence data and approximately 120 million unique TCR beta sequences from 150 million to 200 million T cells were reported. Roughly 290 gigabases of sequencing data and 70 million to 95 million unique TCR sequences made up an early release that covered approximately 650 HLA-typed donors. Of the 300 to 500 genotyped donors, roughly 76% were placed in the genetic ancestry cluster associated with self-reported Caucasian donors. The aim of the study was to test whether cataloging public T cell receptors could identify signatures of past pathogen exposure. The study used immunosequencing to profile the T cell repertoires of 600 to 850 subjects and linked those repertoires to cytomegalovirus serostatus. Besides the first cohort of approximately 670 subjects, a separate validation cohort made up of 120 or so different subjects was used. The study combined high-throughput TCR immunosequencing, statistical association of individual TCRs with disease status, and machine learning to predict cytomegalovirus infection status. To study patterns of TCR occurrence, a later analysis re-analyzed previously published TCR beta repertoires from several hundred donors and added high-resolution HLA genotyping. Rather than drawing on any new phenotypic data, the later analysis identified candidate immune exposures from TCR beta sequences and the way those sequences occurred across donors. In an earlier analysis of over 550 of the donors, high-throughput TCR beta sequencing was used to judge whether each TCR beta V gene segment behaved as functional or pseudogenic. Donor age, sex, ethnicity and CMV serostatus were compiled together with the repertoire data. A later genetic analysis took genome-wide SNP genotypes for about 65% of the 666 donors and used that subset as a discovery cohort. All discovery cohort repertoires had been generated on a single sequencing platform. HLA typing included class I and class II loci at four-digit resolution. Typing coverage differed by locus: A, B, C, DRB1 and DQB1 were typed in about 620-640 donors, DQA1 in approximately 520, DPA1 in around 610, and DPB1 in about 450. Five DR-DQ haplotypes were treated as single units for association and clustering because of strong linkage in the cohort. On average, around 240,000 unique TCR beta nucleotide sequences were sequenced per donor among 398 genotyped donors of the cohort, with around 19% of those sequences being non-productive. What the authors observed across the whole study: A later analysis associated about 16,000 TCR beta sequences with specific HLA alleles at a false discovery rate of 0.05. A cluster of highly shared sequence variants was judged likely to represent a technical artifact of the sequencing pipeline. Assigning TCR associations to individual alleles was difficult when HLA alleles, especially DR and DQ, strongly co-occurred. A later genetic analysis associated a missense DCLRE1C variant with V-gene and J-gene trimming of TCR beta chains, and an independent cohort replicated the association. A further reported finding was that TCR beta sequences accurately predicted the HLA-A and HLA-B alleles for most subjects in the first cohort. A later analysis found that TCR association rates varied across HLA loci, with DRB1 alleles showing the most associated TCRs and HLA-C alleles the fewest. In a later analysis, most CMV-associated TCR beta chains were found to appear HLA-restricted, with HLA associations seemingly driven largely by CMV exposure. The only immune exposure information available for the cohort was CMV serostatus. In a later analysis, several top co-occurrence clusters were reported to appear linked to parvovirus B19, influenza, CMV and Epstein-Barr virus. This cohort had only TCR beta chains sequenced, and the lack of alpha or paired-chain data limited which features could be detected. Across donors, most TCR sequences were observed very rarely, whereas some public TCRs were present in many individuals. Correlated functional status among segregating V segments might reflect linkage disequilibrium, but an unknown experimental factor could not be ruled out. According to a later genetic analysis, donors in an Asian-associated ancestry cluster had fewer N-insertions in productive TCRs than the approximately 610-donor mean. Broadly in line with IMGT annotations, most TCR beta V segments showed up in productive rearrangements about 87% or about 30% of the time in an earlier analysis of around 550 of the donors. Sequencing depth was assumed to be roughly uniform across donors in the presence/absence analyses, though that assumption may not hold. According to the authors, the approach could potentially be generalized to other disease states and immunological phenotypes. In vitro tests confirmed that a few of the cytomegalovirus-associated TCR beta chains recognize cytomegalovirus antigens. The study listed 164 TCR beta chains as associated with cytomegalovirus. Because HLA typing was missing for some donors at each locus, association tests included only the typed subset. The 87-base-pair reads could not distinguish some IMGT-functional V segments, including TRBV6-2 and TRBV6-3, so those segments were excluded. Seventeen rarely observed V segments, including chromosome 9 orphons, were excluded from the earlier analysis of a few hundred of the donors because counts were too low. The classifier was reported to diagnose cytomegalovirus status with high specificity and sensitivity in both the original cohort and the validation cohort. In a later analysis, HLA-associated TCR beta chains showed more clonal expansion and lower generation probabilities than non-associated chains that were equally common.

The cohort comprised approximately 700 healthy bone marrow donors. Cohort members were all nominally healthy when sampled, although unrecorded immune exposures were likely present. The donor tested CMV seropositive, placing the donor among the approximately 290 seropositive members of the cohort. Each donor provided a peripheral blood sample, and peripheral blood mononuclear cells were used for TCR beta sequencing. The Qiagen DNeasy Blood Extraction Kit was used to extract genomic DNA from the blood cell samples. The germline V gene (reference sequence) specifies SGHNT as CDR1 and YYREEE as CDR2. From its cysteine to its phenylalanine, the CDR3 spans 15 amino acids. Here the CDR3 DNA is all that survives: 45 bases in frame from base 1. Clipping removes 4 bases from V and 5 bases from J, with 9 as the unmatched junction base count. A remark on this clone: Its binding antigen is unknown. No base quality values were provided; no much bigger clone lies one nucleotide off.

Library generation was performed with the immunoSEQ multiplex PCR assay. For the multiplex PCR, a mixture combining 60 forward primers for TCR Vbeta segments and 13 reverse primers for TCR Jbeta segments was used. The CDR3 region of rearranged TCR beta genes was amplified from genomic DNA by a multiplex PCR assay. The Illumina HiSeq System was used to sequence the amplified TCR beta libraries as 87-base-pair reads. The source study handled its data this way. A later analysis tallied about 77 million unique TCR beta chains across the 666 repertoires, and around 12 million of those chains were shared by two or more donors. Raw reads were error-corrected and collapsed into unique sequences by a nearest-neighbor algorithm in which closely related sequences were merged to remove PCR and sequencing errors. To assign V, D and J gene segments, CDR3 sequences were aligned to IMGT reference sequences. For a sequence to be retained, at least a six-nucleotide match to both a V gene segment and a J gene segment was required. A rearrangement was called productive if the CDR3 had no stop codons and remained in frame with V and J, and every other rearrangement was called non-productive. Following IMGT convention, CDR3 was defined as the stretch from the second conserved V-encoded cysteine to the conserved J-encoded phenylalanine. Sequences without an unambiguous match to a single V gene segment were excluded from the earlier analysis of a few hundred of the donors. In an earlier analysis of a few hundred of the donors, a V segment was called functional when productive rearrangements were above 56.7%, and segregating when the standard deviation between donors exceeded 5%. A statistical classification framework was built for diagnosing cytomegalovirus status from the catalog of TCR beta chain sequences. In a later analysis, TCR nucleotide sequences were compared against IMGT/GENE-DB human TR gene sequences so that V and J genes could be assigned. Using the TCRdist pipeline, a later analysis assigned CDR3 sequences along with most-parsimonious VDJ recombination scenarios. In a later analysis, every TCR beta chain was defined by the combination of its CDR3 amino acid sequence and its V-gene family, and reads without a unique V-gene family were dropped. As a way to deal with suspected cross-contamination and a sequencing artifact, a later analysis dropped over 550 nucleotide sequences that were highly shared and had low generation probability. In a later analysis, a clonal expansion index for each public chain was calculated from normalized within-repertoire ranks of inferred template counts. A later analysis computed generation probabilities with a VDJ recombination model fitted to out-of-frame rearrangements, and checked the results against IGoR. In a later analysis, hypergeometric tests were used to score TCR-TCR, TCR-HLA and TCR-CMV co-occurrence, with a repertoire-size bias correction applied to TCR pairs. In a later analysis, false discovery rates were estimated by permuting HLA or CMV assignments 20 times. A later analysis grouped co-occurring TCRs with DBSCAN, adding TCRdist sequence similarity when clustering within HLA-allele-positive subsets. Repertoires with fewer than 30,000 or more than 120,000 public chains were left out of co-occurrence clustering, as were five repertoires with anomalous nucleotide sharing. Here the immuneACCESS table is served through TCRdb, limited to in-frame sequences with V and J called. Missing clones are a known gap in these copies; in checked studies unresolved V genes cover under half, and the rest lacks a known reason. That table furnishes V, J and clone size, whereas the DNA furnished D and trimming. The sample table shows 90,000 to 120,000 clones, and about four fifths are seen once. The ten top clones hold less than 3.5% of the sample.

Sequencing input: PBMCs. The sequence joins TRBV5-4 to TRBJ1-2; TRBD1 fits 9 bases in the junction. The source is a man under 40 in good health and CMV-seropositive. The DNA sequence is TGTGCCAGCAGCCCGGATAGGGACAGGGAATATGGCTACACCTTC. This is translated as CASSPDRDREYGYTF.